These 21 T cell receptor beta chains came from one sample sequenced in a study of PD-L1 blockade in urothelial cancer. This table comes from immunoSEQ multiplex PCR, and its TCRdb copy is limited to in-frame clones, with some not included. The repertoire holds 60,000 to 65,000 clones, with around 86% as singletons. Noted time point: pretreatment peripheral blood. This material consisted of PBMCs, taken around atezolizumab (anti-PD-L1) treatment. These receptor sequences come from a man between 65 and 79 years old with urothelial cancer.

V and J are TRBV2 and TRBJ2-5; D not certain. Germline assignment: CDR1 SNHLY and CDR2 FYNNEI. CDR3 length equals 14 residues. Trimming left V 0 bases short and J 2 bases short, with 7 bases between. CDR3 loop: CASSEARLQETQYF. CDR3 DNA sequence: TGTGCCAGCAGTGAAGCGCGGCTTCAAGAGACCCAGTACTTC.

The rearrangement links TRBV7-6 to TRBJ1-2; 7 bases are a match to TRBD1. The V gene's germline CDR1 is SGHVS and CDR2 FNYEAQ. Losses at the gene ends were 1 base for V and 8 bases for J; bases not matched to a gene: 4. There are 13 residues in the CDR3. The CDR3 DNA reads TGTGCCAGCAGCTTAGGAGGGGGCGGGGGCTACACCTTC. Translating it yields CASSLGGGGGYTF.

A few counts support this clone. This rearrangement joins TRBV21-1 to TRBJ2-7; TRBD2, the table's D call, was not compared with the DNA. TRBV21-1 is recorded as a pseudogene. The CDR3 has 16 amino acids. This CDR3 is CASQTLTSGRFYEQYF. CDR3 bases: TGTGCCAGCCAAACCCTTACTAGCGGGAGATTTTACGAGCAGTACTTC.

The gene calls are TRBV10-3 and TRBJ2-3; D may be TRBD2 (6 bases). The CDR3 runs to 13 residues. The germline V gene has CDR1 ENHRY and CDR2 SYGVKD. The germline V and J ends were trimmed by 8 bases and 6 bases, with 15 bases remaining between them. The CDR3 DNA follows: TGTGCCATCCGCGCGGGACTCGTGGATACGCAGTATTTT. Its translation: CAIRAGLVDTQYF.

The chain combines TRBV5-1 with TRBJ2-7; 11 nucleotides align to TRBD2. Germline V gives CDR1 SGHRS, CDR2 YFSETQ. The CDR3 totals 16 residues. J lost 7 bases, V lost 4 bases, and 13 bases had no gene match. Written as DNA, the CDR3 is TGCGCCAGCAGCCCTTCCCATACTAGCGGGAGTCAAGAGCAGTACTTC. Translated: CASSPSHTSGSQEQYF.

The gene calls are TRBV10-2 and TRBJ1-5; possible D gene TRBD1, 6 bases. The CDR3 is 15 amino acids. V was clipped by 4 bases and J by 5 bases, with 15 bases between them. Germline lookup yields CDR1 WSHSY and CDR2 SAAADI. CDR3 DNA: TGCGCCAGCAGTGCGGGACAAGGGTATTATCAGCCCCAGCATTTT. It translates to CASSAGQGYYQPQHF.

On this clone itself: The sample has other DNA sequences that encode this CDR3 too. This rearrangement joins TRBV19 to TRBJ2-7; the match to TRBD1 covers 7 bases. The CDR3 has 13 residues. The germline V gene encodes CDR1 LNHDA and CDR2 SQIVND (reference sequence). Trimming at V came to 6 bases and at J to 4 bases, leaving 6 bases not matched to a gene. CDR3 region: CASSATGAYEQYF. CDR3 in DNA: TGTGCCAGTAGCGCAACAGGGGCATACGAGCAGTACTTC.

In the case of this clone: Mismatch with germline at one junction end may stem from a read error. This chain joins TRBV7-2 and TRBJ2-1, with 9 bases lining up with TRBD1. This CDR3 is built from 15 residues. Germline V gene lookup returns CDR1 SGHTA and CDR2 FQGNSA. The CDR3 spells CAGSLRTGARNEQFF. Here the CDR3 DNA reads TGTGCCGGCAGCCTACGGACAGGGGCGAGAAATGAGCAGTTCTTC.

Here the CDR3 DNA reads TGTGCCAGCAGCTTGGGGACATTAAATGAAGCTTTCTTT. Its protein product is CASSLGTLNEAFF. The chain employs TRBV5-5 and TRBJ1-1; TRBD1 is a possible D gene (5 bases). Germline values: CDR1 SGHKS, CDR2 YYEKEE (reference sequence). This CDR3 spans 13 amino acids. Trimming took off 0 bases at V and 7 bases at J, with 10 bases between the two ends. Variable domain in full (rest from reference TRBV5-5 and TRBJ1-1): DAGVTQSPTHLIKTRGQQVTLRCSPISGHKSVSWYQQVLGQGPQFIFQYYEKEERGRGNFPDRFSARQFPNYSSELNVNALLLGDSALYLCASSLGTLNEAFFGQGTRLTVV.

V is TRBV9 and J is TRBJ2-7; 9 bases map to TRBD1. Losses at the gene ends were 4 bases for V and 4 bases for J; bases not matched to a gene: 6. The CDR3 spans 14 residues. Germline V gives CDR1 SGDLS, CDR2 YYNGEE. The CDR3 sequence is CASSRSGQGYEQYF. CDR3 coding DNA: TGTGCCAGCAGCCGGAGCGGACAGGGGTACGAGCAGTACTTC.

This sequence joins TRBV7-9 and TRBJ1-2; a possible D gene is TRBD1 (5 bases). This CDR3 has 14 residues. CDR1 and CDR2 from the germline V gene are SEHNR and FQNEAQ (reference sequence). Trimming cost V 1 base and J 8 bases, with 14 bases left between them. The DNA for the CDR3 is TGTGCCAGCAGCTTAGGGGGCGCGAACGGCGGCTACACCTTC. Its translation is CASSLGGANGGYTF. Using reference TRBV7-9 and TRBJ1-2 for the parts outside the CDR3, the full variable domain is DTGVSQNPRHKITKRGQNVTFRCDPISEHNRLYWYRQTLGQGPEFLTYFQNEAQLEKSRLLSDRFSAERPKGSFSTLEIQRTEQGDSAMYLCASSLGGANGGYTFGSGTRLTVV.

The chain combines TRBV30 with TRBJ2-3; 7 positions match TRBD2. Germline values: CDR1 GTSNPN, CDR2 SVGIG (reference sequence). The CDR3 sequence is 16 residues long. V shed 4 bases and J 0 bases; nucleotides not matched to a gene: 10. The CDR3 DNA follows: TGTGCCTGGACTCCTGGACGGGGAGGGAGCACAGATACGCAGTATTTT. Its translation: CAWTPGRGGSTDTQYF.

This clone came up a few times. The V call is TRBV13, the J call TRBJ2-7, with 9 bases identical to TRBD2. The CDR3 totals 14 residues. The V and J ends lost 8 bases and 6 bases, in that order; junction bases with no gene match: 11. Germline values: CDR1 PRHDT, CDR2 FYEKMQ (reference sequence). The CDR3 nucleotides read TGTGCCAGCCGAAGGGCGGGAGGGCCTCTCGAGCAGTACTTC. Encoded protein: CASRRAGGPLEQYF.

This chain links TRBV14 with TRBJ2-1, with D perhaps TRBD1 (5 bases). This CDR3 has 13 amino acids. Trimming stripped 4 bases from V and 5 bases from J, with 9 bases between. Germline V gene data show CDR1 as SGHDN and CDR2 as FVKESK. The CDR3 sequence is CASSPWGNNEQFF. CDR3 nucleotides: TGTGCCAGCAGCCCGTGGGGCAACAATGAGCAGTTCTTC.

The chain carries TRBV28 and TRBJ2-7; 8 bases map to TRBD2. The germline CDR1 and CDR2 sequences are MDHEN and SYDVKM. CDR3 length: 15 residues. V shed 8 bases, J shed 4 bases, and the junction held 13 bases outside the gene matches. The CDR3 bases are TGTGCCAGCGGAGCGGGAGTTGGTGGGGGATACGAGCAGTACTTC. Translation gives CASGAGVGGGYEQYF.

The chain uses TRBV9 and TRBJ2-1, with 10 nucleotides matching TRBD2. From germline, CDR1 is SGDLS and CDR2 YYNGEE. V shed 4 bases and J 5 bases; nucleotides not matched to a gene: 12. This CDR3 is built from 17 residues. CDR3 amino acids: CASSPGPGLAPDNEQFF. The CDR3, as DNA: TGTGCCAGCAGCCCAGGACCGGGACTAGCGCCCGACAATGAGCAGTTCTTC.

The chain couples TRBV2 to TRBJ1-2, with D possibly being TRBD1 (6 bases). The CDR3 sequence is 15 residues long. Germline loops: CDR1 SNHLY, CDR2 FYNNEI. The V end was cut by 6 bases, the J end by 7 bases, with 21 bases between. CDR3 residues: CASRQGVGIAGGYTF. The CDR3 nucleotides are TGTGCCAGCAGACAGGGCGTTGGAATAGCGGGTGGCTACACCTTC.

The chain couples TRBV5-5 to TRBJ2-7; 7 bases agree with TRBD1. Germline values: CDR1 SGHKS, CDR2 YYEKEE (reference sequence). V shed 4 bases and J 0 bases; nucleotides not matched to a gene: 7. This CDR3 comprises 15 residues. CDR3 sequence: CASSQGQRSSYEQYF. Here the CDR3 DNA reads TGTGCCAGCAGCCAGGGACAGCGAAGCTCCTACGAGCAGTACTTC. The whole variable domain, filled in from reference TRBV5-5 and TRBJ2-7, reads DAGVTQSPTHLIKTRGQQVTLRCSPISGHKSVSWYQQVLGQGPQFIFQYYEKEERGRGNFPDRFSARQFPNYSSELNVNALLLGDSALYLCASSQGQRSSYEQYFGPGTRLTVT.

The chain is built from TRBV28 and TRBJ2-1, with unresolved D. CDR1 is MDHEN and CDR2 is SYDVKM in the germline V gene. Trimming stripped 7 bases from V and 6 bases from J, with 19 bases between. This CDR3 has 15 residues. This CDR3 is CASTPEPIRTNEQFF. The DNA for the CDR3 is TGTGCCAGCACCCCCGAACCAATTAGAACCAATGAGCAGTTCTTC.

The chain links TRBV5-1 to TRBJ2-2; TRBD1 agrees at 8 bases. J gave up 8 bases and V 4 bases, and 7 bases lay outside the gene matches. Germline values: CDR1 SGHRS, CDR2 YFSETQ. This CDR3 contains 14 residues. CDR3 residues: CASSGTGERGELFF. The DNA of the CDR3 is TGCGCCAGCAGCGGGACAGGAGAAAGGGGGGAGCTGTTTTTT.

This chain links TRBV5-1 with TRBJ2-1, with 8 bases aligning to TRBD1. The CDR3 is made up of 15 amino acids. Trimming cost V 4 bases and J 2 bases; bases outside gene matches: 5. Germline CDR1 is SGHRS and CDR2 is YFSETQ. CDR3 amino acids: CASSLTGQAYNEQFF. The DNA of the CDR3 is TGCGCCAGCAGCCTAACGGGACAGGCCTACAATGAGCAGTTCTTC.